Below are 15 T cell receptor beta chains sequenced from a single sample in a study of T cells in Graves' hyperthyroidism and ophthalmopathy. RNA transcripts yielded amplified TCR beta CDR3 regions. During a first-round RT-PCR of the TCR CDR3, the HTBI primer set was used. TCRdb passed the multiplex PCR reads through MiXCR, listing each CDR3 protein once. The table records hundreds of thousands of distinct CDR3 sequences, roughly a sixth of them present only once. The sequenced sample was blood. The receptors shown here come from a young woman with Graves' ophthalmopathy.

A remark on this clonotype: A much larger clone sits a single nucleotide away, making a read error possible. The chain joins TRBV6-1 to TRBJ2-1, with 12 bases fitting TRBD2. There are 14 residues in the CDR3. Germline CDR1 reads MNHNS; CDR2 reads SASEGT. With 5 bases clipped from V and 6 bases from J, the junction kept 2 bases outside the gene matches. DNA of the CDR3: TGTGCCAGCAGTCGGACTAGCGGGGTCAATGAGCAGTTCTTC. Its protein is CASSRTSGVNEQFF.

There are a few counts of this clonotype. The CDR3 DNA follows: TGTGCCAGTACCCCGCGGAGGGGTGGAGAAAACATTCAGTACTTC. Translating gives CASTPRRGGENIQYF. This chain uses TRBV19 with TRBJ2-4; possibly TRBD2 for D (6 bases). In germline, CDR1 is LNHDA, CDR2 SQIVND (reference sequence). Trimming took 7 bases from V and 5 from J, leaving 18 bases between them. This CDR3 spans 15 amino acids.

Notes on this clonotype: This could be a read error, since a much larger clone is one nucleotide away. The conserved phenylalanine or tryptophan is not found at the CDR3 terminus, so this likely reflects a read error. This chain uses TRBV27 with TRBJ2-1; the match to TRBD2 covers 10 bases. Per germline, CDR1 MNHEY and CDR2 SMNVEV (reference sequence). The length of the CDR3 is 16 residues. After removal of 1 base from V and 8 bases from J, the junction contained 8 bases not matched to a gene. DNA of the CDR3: TGTGCCAGCAGTTTATTACTAGCGGGACCAGCTGATGAGCAGTTCTCC. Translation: CASSLLLAGPADEQFS.

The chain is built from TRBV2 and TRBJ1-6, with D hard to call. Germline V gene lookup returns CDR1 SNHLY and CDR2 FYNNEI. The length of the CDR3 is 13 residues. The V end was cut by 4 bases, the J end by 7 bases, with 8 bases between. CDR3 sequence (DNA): TGTGCCAGCAGTGCCGGGTTGAATTCACCCCTCCACTTT. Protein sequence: CASSAGLNSPLHF.

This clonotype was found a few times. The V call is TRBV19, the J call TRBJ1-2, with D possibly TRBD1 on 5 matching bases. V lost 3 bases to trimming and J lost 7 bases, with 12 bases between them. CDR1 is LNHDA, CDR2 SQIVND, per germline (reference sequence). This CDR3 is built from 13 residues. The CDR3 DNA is TGTGCCAGTAGTATTACGCAGGGTTTTGGCTACACCTTC. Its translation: CASSITQGFGYTF.

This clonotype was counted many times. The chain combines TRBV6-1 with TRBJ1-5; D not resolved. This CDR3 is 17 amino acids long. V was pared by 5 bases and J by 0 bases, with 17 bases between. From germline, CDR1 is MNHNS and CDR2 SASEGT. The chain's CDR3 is CASSSPSSPNSNQPQHF. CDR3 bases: TGTGCCAGCAGTTCCCCCTCCTCGCCCAATAGCAATCAGCCCCAGCATTTT.

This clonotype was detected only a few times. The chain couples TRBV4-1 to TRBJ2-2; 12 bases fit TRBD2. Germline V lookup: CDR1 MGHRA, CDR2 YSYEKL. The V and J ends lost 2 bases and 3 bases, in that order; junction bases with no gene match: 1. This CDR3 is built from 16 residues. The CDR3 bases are TGCGCCAGCAGCCAACCTAGCGGGGGGGACACCGGGGAGCTGTTTTTT. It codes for CASSQPSGGDTGELFF.

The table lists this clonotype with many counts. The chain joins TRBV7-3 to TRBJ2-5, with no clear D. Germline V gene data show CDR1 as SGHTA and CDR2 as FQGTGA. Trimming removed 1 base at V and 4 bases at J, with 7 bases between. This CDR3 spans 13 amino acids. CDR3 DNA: TGTGCCAGCAGCTTAAACCCTTCAGAGACCCAGTACTTC. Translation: CASSLNPSETQYF.

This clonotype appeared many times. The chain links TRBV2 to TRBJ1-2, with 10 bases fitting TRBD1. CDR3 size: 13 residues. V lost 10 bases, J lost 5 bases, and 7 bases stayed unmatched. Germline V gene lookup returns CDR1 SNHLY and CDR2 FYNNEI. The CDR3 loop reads CAMRTGGRYGYTF. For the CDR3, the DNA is TGTGCCATGCGGACAGGGGGAAGATATGGCTACACCTTC.

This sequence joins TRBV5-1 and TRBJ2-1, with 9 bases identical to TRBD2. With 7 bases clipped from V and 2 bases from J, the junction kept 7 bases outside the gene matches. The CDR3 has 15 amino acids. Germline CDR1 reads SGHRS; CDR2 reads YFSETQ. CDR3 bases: TGCGCCAGCGGATCTACTAGCGGGCCCTACAATGAGCAGTTCTTC. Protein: CASGSTSGPYNEQFF.

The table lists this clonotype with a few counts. CDR3 bases: TGTGCTAGTGGTTTGTCAGGGTTGGGGACCCAGTACTTC. This sequence encodes CASGLSGLGTQYF. The rearrangement joins TRBV12-5 to TRBJ2-5; a possible D gene is TRBD1 (5 bases). Germline V gene lookup returns CDR1 LGHNT and CDR2 FRNRAP. Trimming removed 2 bases from V and 7 bases from J, with 11 bases in between. The CDR3 covers 13 residues. Combining the CDR3 with reference TRBV12-5 and TRBJ2-5 gives the whole variable domain DARVTQTPRHKVTEMGQEVTMRCQPILGHNTVFWYRQTMMQGLELLAYFRNRAPLDDSGMPKDRFSAEMPDATLATLKIQPSEPRDSAVYFCASGLSGLGTQYFGPGTRLLVL.

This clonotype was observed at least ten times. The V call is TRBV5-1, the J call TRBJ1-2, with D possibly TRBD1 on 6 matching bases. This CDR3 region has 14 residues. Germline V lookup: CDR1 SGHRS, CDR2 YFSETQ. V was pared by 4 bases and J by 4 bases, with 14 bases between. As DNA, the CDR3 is TGCGCCAGCAGCCCCGGACAGACCTTCTATGGCTACACCTTC. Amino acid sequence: CASSPGQTFYGYTF.

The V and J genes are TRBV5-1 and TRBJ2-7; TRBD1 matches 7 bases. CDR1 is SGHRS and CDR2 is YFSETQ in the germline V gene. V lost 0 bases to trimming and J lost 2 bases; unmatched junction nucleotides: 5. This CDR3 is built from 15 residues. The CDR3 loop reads CASSLASGGAYEQYF. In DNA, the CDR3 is TGCGCCAGCAGCTTGGCGTCAGGGGGTGCCTACGAGCAGTACTTC.

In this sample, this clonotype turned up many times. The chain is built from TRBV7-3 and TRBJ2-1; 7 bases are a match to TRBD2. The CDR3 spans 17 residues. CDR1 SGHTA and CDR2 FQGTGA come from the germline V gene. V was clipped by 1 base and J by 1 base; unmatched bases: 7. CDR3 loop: CASSLIGGRDSYNEQFF. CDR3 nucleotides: TGTGCCAGCAGCTTAATAGGCGGGAGAGATTCCTACAATGAGCAGTTCTTC.

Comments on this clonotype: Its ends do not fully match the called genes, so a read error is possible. CDR3 amino acids: CASSYGSSGANALTF. As DNA, the CDR3 is TGTGCCAGCAGTTACGGAAGCTCTGGGGCCAACGCCCTGACTTTC. The chain employs TRBV6-5 and TRBJ2-6, with D possibly TRBD1 on 5 matching bases. Germline assignment: CDR1 MNHEY and CDR2 SVGAGI. The CDR3 runs 15 residues.